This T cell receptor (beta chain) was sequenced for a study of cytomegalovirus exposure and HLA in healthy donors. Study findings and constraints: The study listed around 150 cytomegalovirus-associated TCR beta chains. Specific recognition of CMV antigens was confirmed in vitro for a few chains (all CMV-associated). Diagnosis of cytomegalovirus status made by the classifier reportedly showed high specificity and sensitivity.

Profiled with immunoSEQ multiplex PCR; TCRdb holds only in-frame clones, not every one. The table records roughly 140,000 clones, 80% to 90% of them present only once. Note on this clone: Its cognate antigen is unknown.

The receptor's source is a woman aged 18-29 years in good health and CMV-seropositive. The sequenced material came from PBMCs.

CDR3 coding DNA: TGTGCCAGCATGGGAGGGGAGCAAAGTGAAGCTTTCTTT. Encoded protein: CASMGGEQSEAFF. V gene TRBV2 combines with J gene TRBJ1-1; maybe TRBD1 (5 bases). Deletions cut 7 bases from V and 7 bases from J, with 16 bases between. The CDR3 is 13 amino acids. CDR1 SNHLY and CDR2 FYNNEI come from the germline V gene. The whole variable domain, remainder taken from reference TRBV2 and TRBJ1-1, is EPEVTQTPSHQVTQMGQEVILRCVPISNHLYFYWYRQILGQKVEFLVSFYNNEISEKSEIFDDQFSVERPDGSNFTLKIRSTKLEDSAMYFCASMGGEQSEAFFGQGTRLTVV.